These 4 T cell receptor beta chains came from one sample sequenced in a study of blood T cell repertoires in COVID-19. TCRdb's table, derived via immunoSEQ multiplex PCR, lists solely in-frame clones and lacks some. This sample has under 300,000 clones; around 82% occur once, and the top ten carry 9.4%. The specimen sequenced was peripheral blood. These receptors were collected from a woman in her forties or fifties who had recovered from COVID-19.

This sequence joins TRBV2 and TRBJ1-4; D is unresolved. Germline V gives CDR1 SNHLY, CDR2 FYNNEI. V was clipped by 3 bases and J by 7 bases, with 12 bases between them. The CDR3 runs to 14 residues. The CDR3 DNA is TGTGCCAGCAGTGATCGGGGATTGGGTGAAAAACTGTTTTTT. Translating it yields CASSDRGLGEKLFF.

The chain combines TRBV11-2 with TRBJ1-2, with 9 bases fitting TRBD1. The CDR3 contains 17 residues. V lost 1 base and J lost 5; bases outside the gene matches: 11. CDR1 is SGHAT and CDR2 is FQNNGV in the germline V gene. CDR3 bases: TGTGCCAGCAGCTTAGTGGGGACAGGGAGAAAAGGGTATGGCTACACCTTC. Its translation is CASSLVGTGRKGYGYTF.

In its sample, this clone was seen once. The rearrangement uses TRBV5-1 and TRBJ1-1; 8 bases line up with TRBD1. This CDR3 is 15 amino acids long. V trimming: 4 bases; J trimming: 0 bases; junction bases outside the gene matches: 5. Per germline, CDR1 SGHRS and CDR2 YFSETQ. The CDR3 sequence is CASSRTGTLNTEAFF. Here the CDR3 DNA reads TGCGCCAGCAGCCGGACAGGGACTTTGAACACTGAAGCTTTCTTT.

The gene calls are TRBV5-1 and TRBJ2-3; a possible D gene is TRBD2 (7 bases). CDR1 and CDR2 from the germline V gene are SGHRS and YFSETQ. The V gene lost 1 base and the J gene lost 1 base, with 16 bases spanning the gap. The CDR3 is made up of 17 amino acids. The chain's CDR3 is CASSLYGGRRGTDTQYF. In DNA form, the CDR3 reads TGCGCCAGCAGCTTGTACGGGGGGCGAAGGGGCACAGATACGCAGTATTTT.